Sequencing of this T cell receptor (beta chain) was carried out in a study of beta chain features in type 1 diabetes. Across the whole study: In age, gender and cell yields, patients were similar to healthy donors. Study-level findings and limits: Type 1 diabetes patients had moderately but significantly shorter TCRB CDR3s in all four CD4+ subsets. Overrepresentation of cells with high TCR expression could result from cDNA sequencing.

Reverse transcription of all isolated RNA meant that expressed TCRB transcripts were sequenced. Repertoires were generated with immunoSEQ multiplex PCR, while TCRdb's copy carries only in-frame clones and drops some. The sample shows about 340,000 clones, under 8.5% of them seen only once. This clone was counted between two and nine times. As yet, its antigen is unknown. Each sorted fraction was over 95% pure. Germline CDR1 and CDR2: SGHAT and FQNNGV. This CDR3 comprises 16 residues. The ends were cut back, 1 base at V and 2 bases at J, with 14 bases in the middle. This rearrangement joins TRBV11-2 to TRBJ2-5; D is ambiguous. This sequence was found in a woman aged 18-29 years in good health. Specimen: central memory CD4+ T cells from blood. The CDR3 region is CASSLVLDSLQETQYF. The DNA of the CDR3 is TGTGCCAGCAGCTTAGTACTGGATTCCTTGCAAGAGACCCAGTACTTC.